This is a list of T cell receptor beta chains from one sample in a study of somatic mutations in cytotoxic T cells in rheumatoid arthritis. The data were produced by immunoSEQ multiplex PCR, yet TCRdb's version contains in-frame clones alone and is incomplete. This repertoire shows 6,800 or so clones, 75% found once; its top ten account for approximately 14%. The specimen was CD8+ T cells sorted from blood. The receptors were gathered from an adult with rheumatoid arthritis. Both conserved end residues are part of each CDR3. Each record gives: D gene, V gene, J gene, clone size, CDR3 DNA, CDR3 protein. The D gene is left open where the match is weak. Clone size is shown for a subset of rows, as once, few, many or a class of expanded clone.

>-|TRBV29-1|TRBJ1-2|once
TGCAGCGTTGATACGAAACAGGGAAGCGGCTACACCTTC
CSVDTKQGSGYTF
>TRBD1|TRBV5-1|TRBJ2-7|-
TGCGCCAGCAGCCTTTTGACAGGGGGGGAATTGGGCTACGAGCAGTACTTC
CASSLLTGGELGYEQYF
>-|TRBV13|TRBJ1-2|-
TGTGCCAGCAGCTCCGGGACGGCGAACTATGGCTACACCTTC
CASSSGTANYGYTF
>-|TRBV7-7|TRBJ2-2|-
TGTGCTAGCAGCTTACGGGAGAGGACCGGGGAGCTGTTTTTT
CASSLRERTGELFF
>-|TRBV10-2|TRBJ2-7|-
TGCGCCAGTCAGGACCTCTTTCGGTCCTACGAGCAGTACTTC
CASQDLFRSYEQYF
>-|TRBV13|TRBJ1-6|-
TGTGCCAGCAGCTCCAGACGACAGGCCCTTCGGACCCTCCACTTT
CASSSRRQALRTLHF
>-|TRBV27|TRBJ1-1|few
TGTGCCAGCAGCCCCTCCGGGACATTGAACACTGAAGCTTTCTTT
CASSPSGTLNTEAFF
>TRBD1|TRBV6-5|TRBJ2-3|-
TGTGCGGTACAGGGGGCTAGCACAGATACGCAGTATTTT
CAVQGASTDTQYF
>-|TRBV6-5|TRBJ1-2|few
TGTGCCAGCAGTTACTCGTCCCAGGGGATTGGGGGCTACACCTTC
CASSYSSQGIGGYTF
>-|TRBV7-2|TRBJ1-1|-
TGTGCCAGCAGCTTAGGAATGGGAGGTGAAGCTTTCTTT
CASSLGMGGEAFF
>-|TRBV6-6|TRBJ2-7|-
TGTGCCAGCAGTTACTCGGGGGACAACTACGAGCAGTACTTC
CASSYSGDNYEQYF
>-|TRBV19|TRBJ1-2|-
TGTGCCAGTAGTATAAGAGACACCATCTATGGCTACACCTTC
CASSIRDTIYGYTF
>TRBD2|TRBV7-3|TRBJ2-3|-
TGTGCCAGCAGCTTAACTAGCGGGAACACAGATACGCAGTATTTT
CASSLTSGNTDTQYF
>-|TRBV27|TRBJ2-2|-
TGTGCCAGCTCTTTGGGCTCCCCGGGCCGGGAGCTGTTTTTT
CASSLGSPGRELFF
>TRBD2|TRBV7-6|TRBJ2-5|-
TGTGCCAGCAGCCATCGACTAGCGGGGGGGCAAGAGACCCAGTACTTC
CASSHRLAGGQETQYF
>-|TRBV28|TRBJ2-7|-
TGTGCCAGCAGTTTATCTCCTCCCGTTCTGGAGCAGTACTTC
CASSLSPPVLEQYF
>-|TRBV7-9|TRBJ2-3|once
TGTGCCAGCAGCCCAACAGGTGCAGATACGCAGTATTTT
CASSPTGADTQYF
>-|TRBV27|TRBJ2-5|-
TGTGCCAGCAGTTTAGGGGTAGATCAAGAGACCCAGTACTTC
CASSLGVDQETQYF
>TRBD1|TRBV5-1|TRBJ2-1|-
TGCGCCAGCAGCTCGCCGGGACAGGGTAACAATGAGCAGTTCTTC
CASSSPGQGNNEQFF
>-|TRBV4-2|TRBJ2-2|-
TGTGCCAGCAGCGAGACTAGCACCGGGGAGCTGTTTTTT
CASSETSTGELFF
>-|TRBV7-2|TRBJ2-7|once
TGTGCCAGCAGCCCCTCGGCGAGTGAGCAGTACTTC
CASSPSASEQYF
>-|TRBV7-9|TRBJ2-7|-
TGTGCCAGCAGCTTAGCGGGGAGACTAGATCGGCCGTACGAGCAGTACTTC
CASSLAGRLDRPYEQYF
>-|TRBV29-1|TRBJ1-2|-
TGCAGCGTTGTAGAACAGGGCTCTGGCTACACCTTC
CSVVEQGSGYTF
>TRBD2|TRBV5-6|TRBJ2-1|-
TGTGCCAGCAGCTTCCCTAGCGGGGGGCACAATGAGCAGTTCTTC
CASSFPSGGHNEQFF